A selection of T cell receptor beta chains follows, all from one sample in a study of T cells in Graves' hyperthyroidism and ophthalmopathy. TCRdb called the multiplex PCR reads again in MiXCR, with one record for every CDR3 protein. The sample has more than 150,000 distinct CDR3 sequences, more than 15% seen once; the top ten hold roughly 30%. The sequencing input was blood. These receptors were obtained from a woman aged 45-59 years with Graves' hyperthyroidism. Each CDR3 is given with its conserved first and last residue. The D gene is left open where the match is weak. Part of the rows lack a size; the others show once, few, many or a class for expanded clones.

V gene	clone size	D gene	J gene	CDR3 DNA	CDR3 protein
TRBV5-1	many	-	TRBJ1-1	TGCGCCAGCAGCTTGTCTCCGGGAAAGAACACTGAAGCTTTCTTT	CASSLSPGKNTEAFF
TRBV4-2	many	-	TRBJ2-7	TGTGCCAGCAGCCCTTGGGATCCCTGGGAGCAGTACTTC	CASSPWDPWEQYF
TRBV6-1	many	-	TRBJ1-1	TGTGCCAGCAGTCCCGCCCCATCGGACACTGAAGCTTTCTTT	CASSPAPSDTEAFF
TRBV7-3	many	TRBD2	TRBJ2-2	TGTGCCAGCAGCAACCCTGGGCTAGCGGGGGCCGAGAACACCGGGGAGCTGTTTTTT	CASSNPGLAGAENTGELFF
TRBV5-1	many	-	TRBJ2-2	TGCGCCAGCAGCTTGGCCTTAGGGCACACCGGGGAGCTGTTTTTT	CASSLALGHTGELFF
TRBV14	-	-	TRBJ2-5	TGTGCCAGCAGCCAAGATTACGGGACCCAGTACTTC	CASSQDYGTQYF
TRBV3-1	-	TRBD2	TRBJ2-5	TGTGCCAGCAGCTCAGCGGAAGCGGGGGGGCCACTAGAGACCCAGTACTTC	CASSSAEAGGPLETQYF
TRBV12-3/TRBV12-4	-	-	TRBJ2-1	TGTGCCACGGCGAGGCTTCCCCGAAACAATGAGCAGTTCTTC	CATARLPRNNEQFF
TRBV18	many	-	TRBJ2-5	TGTGCCAGCTCACCTTCGGACGGTGCGAGTAAGACCCAGTACTTC	CASSPSDGASKTQYF
TRBV3-1	many	TRBD2	TRBJ2-7	TGTGCCAGCAGCCTCTTCGGGGGGTCGGGATTCTACGAGCAGTACTTC	CASSLFGGSGFYEQYF
TRBV7-9	many	TRBD2	TRBJ2-1	TGTGCCAGCAGCCGGCGGACTAGCGGCAATGAGCAGTTCTTC	CASSRRTSGNEQFF
TRBV12-3/TRBV12-4	many	-	TRBJ1-2	TGTGCCAGCAGTTTAGTTACCAGGGGACCCTCCTATGGCTACACCTTC	CASSLVTRGPSYGYTF
TRBV7-7	many	-	TRBJ2-1	TGTGCTAGCAGCCCGGACACTGAAGGGGAGCAGTTCTTC	CASSPDTEGEQFF
TRBV19	many	-	TRBJ1-6	TGTGCCAGTAGTATAACGGTGCCGGCCAGCTCCTATAATTCACCCCTCCACTTT	CASSITVPASSYNSPLHF
TRBV15	many	-	TRBJ2-3	TGTGCCACCAGTTCTAGCTTGGCCACAGATACGCAGTATTTT	CATSSSLATDTQYF
TRBV19	many	TRBD2	TRBJ2-5	TGTGCCAGTAGTCGGACTAGCGGGGGCTCCCAAGAGACCCAGTACTTC	CASSRTSGGSQETQYF
TRBV7-3	many	-	TRBJ2-7	TGTGCCAGCAGCTTATTCGGGGGCAATACCTACGAGCAGTACTTC	CASSLFGGNTYEQYF
TRBV7-9	-	TRBD1	TRBJ1-1	TGTGCCAGCAGCTTAGCGCAGGGGGATAACACTGAAGCTTTCTTT	CASSLAQGDNTEAFF
TRBV7-2	many	-	TRBJ2-3	TGTGCCAGCAGCTTAGGAGCTAGCTCCCGTTTTGGGCAGTATTTT	CASSLGASSRFGQYF
TRBV11-2	once	TRBD1	TRBJ2-5	TGTGCCAGCAGCCCAGACAGGGACGTAGAGACCCAGTACTTC	CASSPDRDVETQYF
TRBV2	many	TRBD1	TRBJ1-5	TGTGCCAGCAGTGGTCAGGGGGTGGCCCAGCCCCAGCATTTT	CASSGQGVAQPQHF
TRBV12-3/TRBV12-4	-	-	TRBJ2-7	TGTGCCAGCAGTTTGGGTAGGGACGAGCAGAACTTC	CASSLGRDEQNF
TRBV2	many	-	TRBJ1-1	TGTGCCAGCAGTGCCACGGGACGGATGAACACTGAAGCTTTCTTT	CASSATGRMNTEAFF
TRBV3-1	many	-	TRBJ2-7	TGTGCCAGCAGTCGACAGAGAGCTATCTACGAGCAGTACTTC	CASSRQRAIYEQYF
TRBV11-3	many	TRBD1	TRBJ2-7	TGTGCCAGCAGCCCCCGGACAGGGTGGGAGCAGTACTTC	CASSPRTGWEQYF
TRBV20-1	-	TRBD1	TRBJ2-7	TGCAGTGCTACCGGGACAGGGGGCACCTTAACCATCCACGAGCAGTACTTC	CSATGTGGTLTIHEQYF
TRBV6-1	many	-	TRBJ2-5	TGTGCCAGCAGTGATCCGAGACTTCATCAGTACTTC	CASSDPRLHQYF
TRBV15	many	-	TRBJ1-1	TGTGCCACCAGCGATACAGGGCCTGAAGCTTTCTTT	CATSDTGPEAFF
TRBV5-4	many	TRBD2	TRBJ2-1	TGTGCCAGCAAGCTTGTCCTGGGACTAGCGGGGCGCAATGAGCAGTTCTTC	CASKLVLGLAGRNEQFF
TRBV20-1	many	-	TRBJ1-1	TGCAGTGCTAGGTCCAGGGAAGCTGAAGCTTTCTTT	CSARSREAEAFF
TRBV28	many	TRBD1	TRBJ2-2	TGTGCCAGCAGGTCACAGGGGATTGGGACCGGGGAGCTGTTTTTT	CASRSQGIGTGELFF
TRBV29-1	-	-	TRBJ2-3	TGCAGCGTTGAAGGTCGGACAGATACGCAGTATTTT	CSVEGRTDTQYF
TRBV6-2/TRBV6-3	once	TRBD1	TRBJ1-2	TGTGCCAGCAGTTACTCGCGGACAGGGTTTTCTGGCTACACCTTC	CASSYSRTGFSGYTF
TRBV3-2	-	-	TRBJ1-4	TGTGCCAGCAGCCAGCGAGGACAGGTGGTGTTTTTT	CASSQRGQVVFF
TRBV2	few	-	TRBJ1-1	TGTGCCAGCAAACTACAGCAGAACACTGAAGCTTTCTTT	CASKLQQNTEAFF
TRBV19	many	TRBD1	TRBJ1-2	TGTGCCAGTAGTAGGACAGGGTTGGACTATGGCTACACCTTC	CASSRTGLDYGYTF
TRBV3-1	few	-	TRBJ1-3	TGTGCCAGCAGCCAAGACAGCTCTGGAAACACCATATATTTT	CASSQDSSGNTIYF
TRBV7-9	many	TRBD2	TRBJ2-7	TGTGCCAGCAGCTTCGGGAGGACGGACGAGCAGTACTTC	CASSFGRTDEQYF
TRBV2	many	-	TRBJ2-7	TGTGCCGGAACCTCAGGACGGATGGACGAGCAGTACTTC	CAGTSGRMDEQYF
TRBV6-1	many	TRBD2	TRBJ2-2	TGTGCCAGCAGTGCCCCGGGGGGGGGGCCCGGGGAGCTGTTTTTT	CASSAPGGGPGELFF
TRBV15	many	TRBD1	TRBJ2-4	TGTGCCACCAGCGTTACAGGGGCGAACATTCAGTACTTC	CATSVTGANIQYF
TRBV11-1	many	-	TRBJ2-2	TGTGCCAGCAGCATCCTTAACACCGGGGAGCTGTTTTTT	CASSILNTGELFF
TRBV7-8	-	-	TRBJ1-4	TGTGCCAGCAGCCCGCAAGCGGACGCAACTAATGAAAAACTGTTTTTT	CASSPQADATNEKLFF
TRBV11-2	few	TRBD1	TRBJ2-7	TGTGCCAGCAGCGGACGGCACAGGGGCCACGAGCAGTACTTC	CASSGRHRGHEQYF
TRBV20-1	many	TRBD1	TRBJ1-1	TGCAGTGCTAGAGTGGCAGGGGGAGGGAACACTGAAGCTTTCTTT	CSARVAGGGNTEAFF
TRBV11-2	-	TRBD2	TRBJ2-5	TGTGCCAGCAGCTCACCTTCCGGGACTAGCGGACGAGAGACCCAGTACTTC	CASSSPSGTSGRETQYF
TRBV6-1	many	TRBD1	TRBJ2-2	TGTGCCAGCAGTGACCGTGTGGACAGGGTCGGCACCGGGGAGCTGTTTTTT	CASSDRVDRVGTGELFF
TRBV20-1	many	-	TRBJ1-4	TGCAGTGCTAGAGATAGACGGGGTACAAATGAAAAACTGTTTTTT	CSARDRRGTNEKLFF
TRBV19	few	-	TRBJ1-5	TGTGCCAGTAGTATAGAATATCAGCCCCAGCATTTT	CASSIEYQPQHF
TRBV19	few	TRBD2	TRBJ2-1	TGTGCCAGTAGTGCCAGACTAGCGGGGGGGCCTAATGAGCAGTTCTTC	CASSARLAGGPNEQFF
TRBV6-1	many	TRBD2	TRBJ2-1	TGTGCCAGCAGTACTACTAGCGGGGGTGCTGTTTATGAGCAGTTCTTC	CASSTTSGGAVYEQFF
TRBV7-2	-	TRBD2	TRBJ2-1	TGTGCCAGCAGCTTTTTGCTAGCGGGGGGGCCGTTGCTGTTCTTC	CASSFLLAGGPLLFF